This T cell receptor beta chain was captured in a study of cytomegalovirus exposure and HLA in healthy donors. Overall study context: The roughly 120 million unique TCR beta sequences, from roughly 170 million T cells, were found by an earlier analysis.

Whole-study results and caveats: Earlier analysis found most TCR beta V segments productive about 87% or about 30% of the time. A highly shared variant cluster was judged a likely technical artifact.

The CDR3 sequence is 15 residues long. V gave up 0 bases and J gave up 2 bases; unmatched junction bases: 6. Germline V gene sequence: CDR1 SQVTM, CDR2 ANQGSEA. Details on this clone: Its matching antigen is unknown.

The study ran its PCR with 60 Vbeta and 13 Jbeta primers. Original data processing: There were around 80 million unique TCR beta chains by a later count, and about 11 million of them were shared. TCRdb's copy holds only in-frame clones and misses some; the assay was immunoSEQ multiplex PCR. For V, J and clone size, that table is used; D and trimming come from the DNA. Among tens of thousands of clones listed, more than 50% were seen once. Sequencing was done on a sample of PBMCs. This sequence joins TRBV29-1 and TRBJ1-2; the match to TRBD1 covers 7 bases. The TCR was taken from a male donor in good health and CMV-seropositive. The CDR3 DNA follows: TGCAGCGTTGAAGATCTCTCGGGACAGAACTATGGCTACACCTTC. This gives the protein CSVEDLSGQNYGYTF.